A selection of T cell receptor beta chains follows, all from one sample in a study of monozygotic twins with inflammatory bowel disease. TCRdb reprocessed the 5' RACE reads, keeping one entry per CDR3 protein, no DNA. The listing records approximately 400,000 distinct CDR3 sequences. The sample comprised blood. Receptors were obtained from a human donor with ulcerative colitis or Crohn's disease, or a healthy co-twin of an affected twin (not recorded which). CDR3s include the opening cysteine and the closing phenylalanine or tryptophan.

j_gene	v_gene	CDR3aa
TRBJ2-7	TRBV27	CASSFLSVTSGLPYEQYF
TRBJ2-1	TRBV20-1	CSARVDTFEQFF
TRBJ2-7	TRBV20-1	CSARDPRDTYEQYF
TRBJ1-4	TRBV12-3/TRBV12-4	CASSGQARRDGKLFF
TRBJ2-1	TRBV18	CASSPRQGGNNEQFF
TRBJ2-7	TRBV28	CASSTHGGNSYEQYF
TRBJ2-2	TRBV6-5	CASSYTWGGRTGELFF
TRBJ1-5	TRBV4-1	CASSQDNGRNQPQHF
TRBJ2-7	TRBV11-2	CASSLGDAGGKYF
TRBJ2-5	TRBV4-2	CASSQALGKETQYF
TRBJ2-2	TRBV5-1	CASTRTTNLGELFF
TRBJ2-5	TRBV12-3/TRBV12-4	CASSFGFSYQETQYF
TRBJ2-3	TRBV9	CASSVGQGASTDTQYF
TRBJ1-5	TRBV4-1	CASSQVRQRDQPQNF
TRBJ2-7	TRBV12-3/TRBV12-4	CASRDLRGDYEQYF
TRBJ2-2	TRBV2	CASRSGTGTPGELFF
TRBJ2-3	TRBV7-9	CASSPGDLRDTQYF
TRBJ1-1	TRBV7-8	CASRPGTANTEAFF
TRBJ1-2	TRBV15	CATSKAQGGLDF
TRBJ2-7	TRBV7-9	CASSLASTGGPYEQYF
TRBJ1-1	TRBV2	CASSEGIPGTEAFF
TRBJ2-7	TRBV7-6	CASSSELPGQGIYEQYF
TRBJ2-7	TRBV27	CASSYMGDRAYEQYF
TRBJ2-7	TRBV29-1	CSARKTGGSDSEQYF
TRBJ2-5	TRBV20-1	CSAPDLQETQYF
TRBJ1-1	TRBV27	CASSLFTGRQGTEAFF
TRBJ2-2	TRBV20-1	CSARDRRTNTGELFF
TRBJ2-5	TRBV5-1	CASSFGTQETQYF
TRBJ1-1	TRBV27	CASSRRGVGDTEAFF
TRBJ1-5	TRBV19	CASSPLTGGDQPQHF
TRBJ2-2	TRBV6-1	CASSRQGGARTGELFF
TRBJ2-2	TRBV5-1	CASSPTAGGNTGELFF
TRBJ2-6	TRBV5-1	CASRSRDREWSGANVLTF
TRBJ1-2	TRBV20-1	CSASGSGTKDTF